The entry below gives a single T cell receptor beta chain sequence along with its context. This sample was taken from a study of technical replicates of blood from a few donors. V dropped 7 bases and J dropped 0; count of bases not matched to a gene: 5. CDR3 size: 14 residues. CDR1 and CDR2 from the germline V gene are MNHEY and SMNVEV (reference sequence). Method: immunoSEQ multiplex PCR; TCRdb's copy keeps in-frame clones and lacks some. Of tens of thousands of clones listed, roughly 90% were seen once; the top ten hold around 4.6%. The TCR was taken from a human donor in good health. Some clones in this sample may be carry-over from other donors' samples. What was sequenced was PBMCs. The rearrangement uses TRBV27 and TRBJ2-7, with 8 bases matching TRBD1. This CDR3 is CASTFGQGSYEQYF. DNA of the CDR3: TGTGCCAGCACCTTCGGACAGGGCTCCTACGAGCAGTACTTC.